This passage covers 18 T cell receptor beta chains from one sample sequenced in a study of glioma-infiltrating T cells after dendritic cell vaccination. Produced via immunoSEQ multiplex PCR; TCRdb's table is partial and in-frame only. The data show under 35,000 clones, with 90% seen just once and around 2.1% held by the top ten. The specimen was blood, collected before dendritic cell vaccination. These receptors were obtained from a human donor with glioblastoma.

The rearrangement uses TRBV30 and TRBJ1-1, with no clear D. Germline V lookup: CDR1 GTSNPN, CDR2 SVGIG (reference sequence). The V gene lost 2 bases and the J gene lost 0 bases, with 10 bases spanning the gap. The CDR3 extends over 14 amino acids. The CDR3 protein is CAWSSGEMNTEAFF. CDR3 sequence (DNA): TGTGCCTGGAGTAGTGGGGAGATGAACACTGAAGCTTTCTTT.

The rearrangement joins TRBV6-6 to TRBJ1-3; 8 nucleotides match TRBD1. V shed 4 bases, J shed 2 bases, and the junction held 7 bases outside the gene matches. The CDR3 spans 16 residues. CDR1 and CDR2 from the germline V gene are MNHNY and SVGAGI (reference sequence). The CDR3 DNA reads as TGTGCCAGCAGTTCTACCGGACAGGGCACTGGAAACACCATATATTTT. Translated: CASSSTGQGTGNTIYF.

V is TRBV5-4 and J is TRBJ2-5; TRBD2 matches at 13 bases. V lost 7 bases, J lost 5 bases, and 2 bases stayed unmatched. Germline CDR1 reads SGHNT; CDR2 reads YYREEE (reference sequence). The CDR3 is 13 amino acids. The CDR3 protein is CASGLAGVETQYF. The DNA of the CDR3 is TGTGCCAGCGGACTAGCGGGGGTGGAGACCCAGTACTTC.

The V and J genes are TRBV4-2 and TRBJ1-5, with D uncertain. The CDR3 consists of 12 residues. The ends were cut back, 0 bases at V and 9 bases at J, with 6 bases in the middle. Germline V gene data show CDR1 as LGHNA and CDR2 as YNFKEQ. This CDR3 reads CASSQDVGPQHF. In DNA form, the CDR3 reads TGTGCCAGCAGCCAAGATGTCGGGCCCCAGCATTTT.

This clone was observed a single time. The J gene is TRBJ1-1, the V gene TRBV6-5; no clear D gene. The V gene's germline CDR1 is MNHEY and CDR2 SVGAGI. CDR3 length equals 14 residues. Trimming cost V 2 bases and J 5 bases, with 12 bases left between them. The CDR3 sequence: CASSYRDVGTEAFF. In DNA, the CDR3 is TGTGCCAGCAGTTACCGGGATGTTGGAACTGAAGCTTTCTTT.

The chain uses TRBV6-6 and TRBJ2-1; 9 bases match TRBD2. CDR1 and CDR2 from the germline V gene are MNHNY and SVGAGI (reference sequence). V gave up 4 bases and J gave up 10 bases; unmatched junction bases: 11. The CDR3 runs 15 residues. The CDR3 spells CASSCPERGVREQFF. The CDR3 DNA reads TGTGCCAGCAGTTGCCCTGAGCGGGGGGTGAGGGAGCAGTTCTTC.

This rearrangement joins TRBV7-8 to TRBJ2-5; 7 bases are a match to TRBD2. Germline values: CDR1 SGHVS, CDR2 FQNEAQ. This CDR3 comprises 15 residues. Trimming at V came to 4 bases and at J to 0 bases, leaving 5 bases not matched to a gene. CDR3: CASSYSSGDQETQYF. CDR3 DNA: TGTGCCAGCAGCTATTCTAGCGGAGACCAAGAGACCCAGTACTTC.

This sequence joins TRBV7-9 and TRBJ2-7; TRBD1 is a possible D gene (5 bases). CDR3 length: 15 amino acids. Germline CDR1 reads SEHNR; CDR2 reads FQNEAQ (reference sequence). Trimming shortened V by 1 base and J by 3 bases, and 13 bases separated the two germline ends. The CDR3 reads CASSLEGRVGYEQYF. The CDR3 DNA follows: TGTGCCAGCAGCTTAGAGGGCAGGGTAGGCTACGAGCAGTACTTC.

This chain links TRBV15 with TRBJ1-2; 7 bases are a match to TRBD1. Trimming cost V 0 bases and J 5 bases; bases outside gene matches: 6. The CDR3 spans 15 residues. Germline V lookup: CDR1 LNHNV, CDR2 YYDKDF (reference sequence). The CDR3 region is CATSRDSRQGYGYTF. In DNA, the CDR3 is TGTGCCACCAGCAGAGATAGTAGACAGGGATATGGCTACACCTTC. The whole variable domain, filled in from reference TRBV15 and TRBJ1-2, reads DAMVIQNPRYQVTQFGKPVTLSCSQTLNHNVMYWYQQKSSQAPKLLFHYYDKDFNNEADTPDNFQSRRPNTSFCFLDIRSPGLGDTAMYLCATSRDSRQGYGYTFGSGTRLTVV.

This chain uses TRBV6-5 with TRBJ2-1; 10 nucleotides agree with TRBD2. Germline V gives CDR1 MNHEY, CDR2 SVGAGI. J was trimmed by 5 bases and V by 8 bases; bases with no gene match: 6. This CDR3 comprises 14 residues. CDR3 sequence (DNA): TGTGCCAGCTTAAGCGGGGGGGCAAACAATGAGCAGTTCTTC. This encodes CASLSGGANNEQFF.

V is TRBV5-6 and J is TRBJ2-1; tentatively, D is TRBD2 (5 bases). Germline CDR1 reads SGHDT; CDR2 reads YYEEEE. The V and J ends lost 7 bases and 1 base respectively, with 15 bases between them. The CDR3 is 15 amino acids. CDR3 in DNA: TGTGCCAGCGGGCTAAGCGGAGCATCCTACAATGAGCAGTTCTTC. This gives the protein CASGLSGASYNEQFF.

This clone was counted a single time. This sequence joins TRBV11-2 and TRBJ2-2; TRBD1 aligns across 11 bases. Trimming took 5 bases from V and 9 from J; bases not matched to a gene: 8. This CDR3 is 15 amino acids long. CDR1 SGHAT and CDR2 FQNNGV come from the germline V gene. CDR3 sequence (DNA): TGTGCCAGCAGCCCCGGACAGGGGGCTACGAGGGAGCTGTTTTTT. This translates into CASSPGQGATRELFF.

This CDR3 reads CASSSLGQGAHQPQHF. CDR3 sequence (DNA): TGTGCCAGCAGTTCTCTGGGACAGGGGGCCCATCAGCCCCAGCATTTT. The V and J genes are TRBV28 and TRBJ1-5, with TRBD1 matching over 12 bases. CDR1 and CDR2 from the germline V gene are MDHEN and SYDVKM. This CDR3 has 16 residues. V was clipped by 4 bases and J by 5 bases; unmatched bases: 6.

The chain uses TRBV6-1 and TRBJ1-5; perhaps TRBD1 as D (6 bases). V lost 1 base to trimming and J lost 5 bases, with 12 bases between them. CDR3 length equals 15 residues. From germline, CDR1 is MNHNS and CDR2 SASEGT. CDR3 in DNA: TGTGCCAGCAGTGAAGACAGGGACACCTATCAGCCCCAGCATTTT. This codes for CASSEDRDTYQPQHF.

The rearrangement joins TRBV6-6 to TRBJ1-1; no clear D gene. The V gene lost 0 bases and the J gene lost 5 bases, with 13 bases spanning the gap. The CDR3 has 15 residues. Germline loops: CDR1 MNHNY, CDR2 SVGAGI (reference sequence). The CDR3 here is CASSYSTDGRTEAFF. The CDR3 DNA is TGTGCCAGCAGTTACTCCACGGACGGGAGGACTGAAGCTTTCTTT.

The DNA of the CDR3 is TGCGCCAGCAGTGATCGGGAACAGCCCCAGCATTTT. It yields the protein CASSDREQPQHF. The V call is TRBV10-1, the J call TRBJ1-5; D is uncertain. The CDR3 is 12 residues long. Germline V gene data show CDR1 as WNHNN and CDR2 as SYGVQD (reference sequence). V dropped 3 bases and J dropped 7 bases, with 7 bases sitting between them.

V and J are TRBV5-1 and TRBJ1-1; D is unclear. The CDR3 is 15 residues long. The germline V gene encodes CDR1 SGHRS and CDR2 YFSETQ. With 2 bases removed from V and 6 bases from J, the gap between germline ends came to 17 bases. The CDR3: CASSFATPGEAEAFF. The CDR3 coding sequence is TGCGCCAGCAGCTTCGCGACCCCCGGGGAGGCTGAAGCTTTCTTT.

A single count supports this clone. The genes are TRBV6-5 and TRBJ1-3, with D perhaps TRBD1 (6 bases). The CDR3 totals 15 residues. V lost 4 bases and J 0 bases, leaving 10 bases between the germline ends. The germline gives CDR1 MNHEY, CDR2 SVGAGI. The CDR3 DNA follows: TGTGCCAGCAGTTCGGGACATCCCTCTGGAAACACCATATATTTT. Its translation is CASSSGHPSGNTIYF.